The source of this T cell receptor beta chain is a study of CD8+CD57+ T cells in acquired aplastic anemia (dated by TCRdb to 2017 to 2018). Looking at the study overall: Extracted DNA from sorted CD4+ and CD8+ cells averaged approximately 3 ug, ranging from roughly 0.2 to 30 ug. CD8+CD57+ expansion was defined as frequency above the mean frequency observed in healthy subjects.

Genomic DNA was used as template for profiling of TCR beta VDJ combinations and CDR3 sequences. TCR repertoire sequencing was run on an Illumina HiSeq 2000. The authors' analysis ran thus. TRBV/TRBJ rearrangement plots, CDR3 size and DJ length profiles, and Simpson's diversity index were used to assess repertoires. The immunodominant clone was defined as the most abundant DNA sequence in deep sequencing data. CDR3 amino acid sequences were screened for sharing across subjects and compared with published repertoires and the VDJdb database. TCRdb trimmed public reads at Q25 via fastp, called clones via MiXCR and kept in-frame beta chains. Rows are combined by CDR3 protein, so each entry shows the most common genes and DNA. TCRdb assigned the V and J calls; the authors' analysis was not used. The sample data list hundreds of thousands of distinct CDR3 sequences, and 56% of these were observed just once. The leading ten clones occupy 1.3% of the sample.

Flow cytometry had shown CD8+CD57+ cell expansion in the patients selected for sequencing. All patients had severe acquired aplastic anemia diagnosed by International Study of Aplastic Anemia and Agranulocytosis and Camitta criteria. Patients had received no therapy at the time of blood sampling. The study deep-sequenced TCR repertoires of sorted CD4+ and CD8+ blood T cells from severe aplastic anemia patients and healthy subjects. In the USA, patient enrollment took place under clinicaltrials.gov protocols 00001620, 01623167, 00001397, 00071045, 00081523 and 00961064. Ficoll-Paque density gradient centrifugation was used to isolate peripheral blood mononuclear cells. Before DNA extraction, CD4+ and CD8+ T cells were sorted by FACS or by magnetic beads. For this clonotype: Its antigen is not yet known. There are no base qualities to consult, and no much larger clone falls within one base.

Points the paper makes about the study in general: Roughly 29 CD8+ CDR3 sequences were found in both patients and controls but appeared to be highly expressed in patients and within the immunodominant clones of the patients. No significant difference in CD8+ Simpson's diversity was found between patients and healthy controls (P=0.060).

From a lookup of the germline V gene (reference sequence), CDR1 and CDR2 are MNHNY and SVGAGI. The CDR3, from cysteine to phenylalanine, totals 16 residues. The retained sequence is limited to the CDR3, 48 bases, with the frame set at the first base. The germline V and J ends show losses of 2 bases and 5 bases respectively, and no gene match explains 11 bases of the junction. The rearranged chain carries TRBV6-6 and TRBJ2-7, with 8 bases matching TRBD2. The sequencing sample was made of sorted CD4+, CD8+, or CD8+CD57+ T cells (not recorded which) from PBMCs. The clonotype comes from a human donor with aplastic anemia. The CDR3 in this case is CASSYGAGGGHDEQYF. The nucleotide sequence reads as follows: TGTGCCAGCAGTTACGGCGCGGGAGGAGGTCATGACGAGCAGTACTTC.